This TCR beta chain was obtained from a study of monozygotic twins with inflammatory bowel disease. Study findings and constraints: Healthy co-twins had higher TCRbeta inverse Simpson diversity than their IBD twins. Fewer clonotypes were shared with others by IBD patients than by healthy twins, especially with disease activity.

Concerning this clonotype itself: Its antigen remains unknown.

In preparing each TCR library, 3500 ng of total RNA was used. TCRdb re-called the 5' RACE reads; one entry per CDR3 protein, DNA not given. The sample is made up of approximately 340,000 distinct CDR3 sequences, and the top ten hold 2% to 2.5% of it. The CDR3 is made up of 15 amino acids. Germline V CDR1 and CDR2: MGHRA, YSYEKL. Sample: blood. The source is a human donor with ulcerative colitis or Crohn's disease, or a healthy co-twin of an affected twin (not recorded which). This chain links TRBV4-1 with TRBJ2-3; the TCRdb call, TRBD1, lacks DNA for checking. The CDR3 sequence is CASSRGPPGADTQYF.